This entry lists 20 T cell receptor beta chains sequenced from one sample in a study of cytomegalovirus exposure and HLA in healthy donors. The PCR had 60 Vbeta and 13 Jbeta primers. Only in-frame clones appear in the TCRdb table, and some are missing; sequencing was by immunoSEQ multiplex PCR. The sample includes over 80,000 clones, 70% to 75% seen only once; the top ten take less than 4%. The sequencing sample was made of PBMCs. The receptors were sampled from a man aged 35 to 55 in good health and CMV-seronegative.

This sequence joins TRBV4-1 and TRBJ2-7; TRBD1 aligns across 7 bases. J was trimmed by 4 bases and V by 3 bases; bases with no gene match: 15. CDR1 is MGHRA, CDR2 YSYEKL, per germline. The CDR3 loop spans 17 amino acids. The CDR3 loop is CASSHQSAGGLGYEQYF. CDR3 DNA: TGCGCCAGCAGCCACCAATCAGCAGGGGGTTTGGGGTACGAGCAGTACTTC.

This clone was seen a handful of times. The V call is TRBV5-1, the J call TRBJ1-5; weak D call: TRBD1 (5 bases). Germline assignment: CDR1 SGHRS and CDR2 YFSETQ. There are 14 residues in the CDR3. The V gene lost 10 bases and the J gene lost 6 bases, with 20 bases spanning the gap. Here the CDR3 reads CASSWGGAGQPQHF. The CDR3 DNA follows: TGCGCCTCGTCCTGGGGGGGTGCCGGTCAGCCCCAGCATTTT.

V usage is TRBV29-1 and J usage is TRBJ2-5; no definite D call. The CDR3 is 10 residues long. CDR1 is SQVTM and CDR2 is ANQGSEA in the germline V gene. The V and J ends lost 8 bases and 5 bases respectively, with 9 bases between them. CDR3 residues: CSCEKETQYF. The CDR3, as DNA: TGCAGCTGCGAGAAGGAGACCCAGTACTTC.

The chain links TRBV15 to TRBJ2-6; possible D gene TRBD1, 5 bases. V was cut by 0 bases and J by 0 bases, with 6 bases left in between. Germline lookup yields CDR1 LNHNV and CDR2 YYDKDF (reference sequence). There are 16 residues in the CDR3. Here the CDR3 reads CATSRDQGSGANVLTF. CDR3 DNA sequence: TGTGCCACCAGCAGAGATCAGGGCTCTGGGGCCAACGTCCTGACTTTC.

The rearrangement uses TRBV2 and TRBJ2-2, with 12 bases lining up with TRBD1. The V and J ends lost 7 bases and 8 bases, in that order; junction bases with no gene match: 5. There are 14 residues in the CDR3. CDR1 is SNHLY, CDR2 FYNNEI, per germline. The CDR3 DNA is TGTGCCAGCACGGGGGACAGGGGGCCTGGGGAGCTGTTTTTT. Translating gives CASTGDRGPGELFF.

The chain combines TRBV27 with TRBJ2-7; no definite D call. Germline V gives CDR1 MNHEY, CDR2 SMNVEV (reference sequence). This CDR3 contains 13 residues. V lost 8 bases and J lost 2, with 13 bases in between. CDR3 in DNA: TGTGCCAGCGGCCAGACATTACCCTACGAGCAGTACTTC. Amino acids: CASGQTLPYEQYF.

The V gene is TRBV25-1, the J gene TRBJ2-7; the match to TRBD1 covers 8 bases. The CDR3 extends over 14 amino acids. The V gene end was trimmed by 3 bases and the J gene end by 7 bases; junction bases not matched to a gene: 8. Germline CDR1 reads MGHDK; CDR2 reads SYGVNS. The chain's CDR3 is CASSDRTGLWEQYF. Written as DNA, the CDR3 is TGTGCCAGCAGTGATCGGACAGGGTTGTGGGAGCAGTACTTC.

V and J are TRBV9 and TRBJ2-3; 8 bases fit TRBD2. The CDR3 loop spans 16 amino acids. The V gene end was trimmed by 1 base and the J gene end by 2 bases; junction bases not matched to a gene: 6. Germline V gene data show CDR1 as SGDLS and CDR2 as YYNGEE. CDR3 region: CASSVRGGPNTDTQYF. CDR3 nucleotides: TGTGCCAGCAGCGTACGGGGGGGCCCAAACACAGATACGCAGTATTTT.

The gene calls are TRBV7-9 and TRBJ2-3; 10 bases map to TRBD1. The CDR3 is made up of 16 amino acids. The germline V gene encodes CDR1 SEHNR and CDR2 FQNEAQ (reference sequence). The ends lost 1 base at V and 0 bases at J; junction bases unmatched: 1. CDR3 residues: CASSLGTGGSTDTQYF. CDR3 DNA sequence: TGTGCCAGCAGCTTAGGGACAGGGGGTAGCACAGATACGCAGTATTTT.

The chain links TRBV6-5 to TRBJ1-2; no reliable D call. Trimming stripped 2 bases from V and 3 bases from J, with 7 bases between. The germline V gene has CDR1 MNHEY and CDR2 SVGAGI. This CDR3 contains 13 residues. CDR3 protein: CASSYRTYYGYTF. The CDR3 nucleotides read TGTGCCAGCAGTTACCGGACTTACTATGGCTACACCTTC.

The rearrangement joins TRBV4-2 to TRBJ2-7; D may be TRBD1 (6 bases). The CDR3 totals 12 residues. Germline values: CDR1 LGHNA, CDR2 YNFKEQ. Deletions cut 8 bases from V and 4 bases from J, with 12 bases between. The CDR3 loop reads CASGKTGYEQYF. As DNA, the CDR3 is TGTGCCAGCGGGAAAACAGGGTACGAGCAGTACTTC.

The chain employs TRBV6-5 and TRBJ1-5; D remains unclear. The CDR3 loop spans 15 amino acids. Germline assignment: CDR1 MNHEY and CDR2 SVGAGI. Trimming cost V 4 bases and J 1 base, with 11 bases left between them. For the CDR3, the DNA is TGTGCCAGCAGTTTCCGACACACGAGCAATCAGCCCCAGCATTTT. Translated: CASSFRHTSNQPQHF.

The chain couples TRBV7-6 to TRBJ2-2; a weak D match, TRBD2 (5 bases). V was shortened by 5 bases and J by 6 bases, with 13 bases between the two germline ends. This CDR3 contains 14 residues. The germline CDR1 and CDR2 sequences are SGHVS and FNYEAQ. The CDR3 here is CASSRAAASGELFF. In DNA form, the CDR3 reads TGTGCCAGCAGCCGGGCAGCGGCGTCCGGGGAGCTGTTTTTT. Together with reference TRBV7-6 and TRBJ2-2, the CDR3 gives the full variable domain: GAGVSQSPRYKVTKRGQDVALRCDPISGHVSLYWYRQALGQGPEFLTYFNYEAQQDKSGLPNDRFSAERPEGSISTLTIQRTEQRDSAMYRCASSRAAASGELFFGEGSRLTVL.

On this clone itself: A read error may produce the germline difference seen at one junction end. Other nucleotide sequences in the sample specify the same CDR3. The chain links TRBV6-5 to TRBJ1-6; tentatively, D is TRBD1 (6 bases). This CDR3 comprises 14 residues. CDR1 and CDR2 (germline): MNHEY, SVGAGI. DNA for the CDR3: TGCGCCAGCCACCGGGACAAACATAATTCACCCCTCCACTTT. Translated: CASHRDKHNSPLHF.

The rearrangement joins TRBV7-2 to TRBJ2-7, with 9 bases matching TRBD2. The trim removed 5 bases at V and 6 bases at J, leaving 14 bases unmatched. Germline V gene data show CDR1 as SGHTA and CDR2 as FQGNSA. This CDR3 has 16 amino acids. For the CDR3, the DNA is TGTGCCAGCAGCCGACGAACTGGACTAGCGCATCGCGAGCAGTACTTC. Protein sequence: CASSRRTGLAHREQYF.

V is TRBV28 and J is TRBJ2-7; 7 positions match TRBD2. Unmatched junction bases numbered 6, after V lost 7 bases and J lost 0 bases. Germline values: CDR1 MDHEN, CDR2 SYDVKM. The CDR3 sequence is 14 residues long. In nucleotides, the CDR3 is TGTGCCAGCACCATCGGGGGGAACTCCTACGAGCAGTACTTC. As protein: CASTIGGNSYEQYF.

The chain uses TRBV15 and TRBJ2-5, with TRBD2 matching 12 bases. Trimming removed 5 bases from V and 5 bases from J; junction bases left unmatched: 6. This CDR3 contains 15 residues. The germline V gene has CDR1 LNHNV and CDR2 YYDKDF (reference sequence). The CDR3 protein is CATSPPTSGGETQYF. CDR3 DNA sequence: TGTGCCACCAGCCCTCCTACTAGCGGGGGGGAGACCCAGTACTTC.

The chain employs TRBV19 and TRBJ1-2; no firm D call. Germline CDR1 is LNHDA and CDR2 is SQIVND (reference sequence). The CDR3 loop spans 14 amino acids. Trimming stripped 2 bases from V and 0 bases from J, with 7 bases between. CDR3 sequence reads: CASSIHTANYGYTF. As DNA, the CDR3 is TGTGCCAGTAGTATACACACAGCTAACTATGGCTACACCTTC.

The chain recombines TRBV9 with TRBJ2-7; 9 nucleotides agree with TRBD1. Germline V gives CDR1 SGDLS, CDR2 YYNGEE. V shed 2 bases, J shed 2 bases, and the junction held 5 bases outside the gene matches. The length of the CDR3 is 15 residues. The CDR3: CASSVRTGVAYEQYF. CDR3 bases: TGTGCCAGCAGCGTTCGGACAGGGGTTGCCTACGAGCAGTACTTC.

In its sample, this clone was seen once. The CDR3 DNA follows: TGTGCCAGCAGAGAAACAGGAGCCTACGAGCAGTACTTC. It specifies CASRETGAYEQYF. The chain is built from TRBV2 and TRBJ2-7; perhaps TRBD1 as D (5 bases). In germline, CDR1 is SNHLY, CDR2 FYNNEI. V gave up 6 bases and J gave up 2 bases, with 11 bases separating them. The CDR3 sequence is 13 residues long.